The 15 T cell receptor beta chains below were found in one sample sequenced in a study of T cell repertoires in cytomegalovirus infection. TCRdb re-derived calls from the reads in MiXCR, one entry per CDR3 protein. Found here are about 450,000 distinct CDR3 sequences, approximately 32% of them singletons; the top ten hold approximately 15%. Sequencing used PBMCs. These receptors all stem from a human donor in good health (CMV status not recorded). Some clones in this sample may be carry-over from other donors' samples.

This clonotype has a count of ten or more. The chain employs TRBV6-1 and TRBJ1-1; D not resolved. The ends were cut back, 4 bases at V and 1 base at J, with 10 bases in the middle. CDR1 and CDR2 (germline): MNHNS, SASEGT. CDR3 size: 14 residues. Here the CDR3 DNA reads TGTGCCAGCAGTGTTGTCAGATGGAACACTGAAGCTTTCTTT. Its protein is CASSVVRWNTEAFF.

This clonotype was counted a few times. The rearrangement joins TRBV6-1 to TRBJ2-1; D possibly corresponds to TRBD2 (5 bases). The V gene's germline CDR1 is MNHNS and CDR2 SASEGT. The V end was cut by 4 bases, the J end by 8 bases, with 15 bases between. CDR3 size: 14 residues. The CDR3: CASSASRGLDEQFF. The DNA for the CDR3 is TGTGCCAGCAGTGCTTCGAGAGGGCTTGATGAGCAGTTCTTC.

The chain links TRBV7-9 to TRBJ1-3; D not resolved. Trimming stripped 8 bases from V and 2 bases from J, with 13 bases between. CDR3 length: 14 residues. Per the germline V gene, CDR1 is SEHNR and CDR2 is FQNEAQ (reference sequence). The CDR3 DNA sequence: TGTGCCAGCCCCAAAGGCGGAACTGGAAACACCATATATTTT. Protein: CASPKGGTGNTIYF.

In its sample, this clonotype was seen a few times. The chain employs TRBV20-1 and TRBJ2-5; D ambiguous. The CDR3 is made up of 12 amino acids. The V end lost 1 base, the J end lost 5 bases, and 8 bases lay between the germline ends. The germline gives CDR1 DFQATT, CDR2 SNEGSKA (reference sequence). The CDR3, as DNA: TGCAGTGCTAGAGTAGGGTTGGAGACCCAGTACTTC. This gives the protein CSARVGLETQYF.

The sample holds one count of this clonotype. This clone may be a read error of a much larger clone one base away. V usage is TRBV28 and J usage is TRBJ1-1; no clear D gene. The CDR3 has 13 amino acids. V lost 6 bases and J 1 base, leaving 9 bases between the germline ends. The germline V gene has CDR1 MDHEN and CDR2 SYDVKM. The CDR3 spells CASRNERNTEAFF. DNA of the CDR3: TGTGCCAGCAGGAATGAGAGGAACACTGAAGCTTTCTTT.

This clonotype has a handful of counts. The chain is built from TRBV2 and TRBJ2-7, with TRBD2 matching over 11 bases. Germline trimming cut 7 bases from V and 7 bases from J; bases unmatched to any gene: 9. The CDR3 covers 14 residues. Germline CDR1 SNHLY, CDR2 FYNNEI. CDR3 DNA: TGTGCCAGCAACCTCGGACTAGCGGGTGGTGAGCAGTACTTC. Protein: CASNLGLAGGEQYF. Together with reference TRBV2 and TRBJ2-7, the CDR3 gives the full variable domain: EPEVTQTPSHQVTQMGQEVILRCVPISNHLYFYWYRQILGQKVEFLVSFYNNEISEKSEIFDDQFSVERPDGSNFTLKIRSTKLEDSAMYFCASNLGLAGGEQYFGPGTRLTVT.

Points on this clonotype: At one end the junction does not follow the germline gene, possibly because of a read error. The chain uses TRBV4-2 and TRBJ1-1; possibly TRBD1 for D (5 bases). Per the germline V gene, CDR1 is LGHNA and CDR2 is YNFKEQ. The CDR3 spans 15 residues. The CDR3 region has the DNA TGTTCCAGCAGCCCAAACCCTGCGGGGGGTATCGAAGCTTTCTTT. Translating gives CSSSPNPAGGIEAFF.

The genes are TRBV4-1 and TRBJ2-7; tentative D call: TRBD1 (6 bases). Germline CDR1 reads MGHRA; CDR2 reads YSYEKL. Trimming took off 1 base at V and 0 bases at J, with 13 bases between the two ends. This CDR3 is built from 16 residues. The CDR3 bases are TGCGCCAGCAGCCAAGCACAAACAGGGATCTCCTACGAGCAGTACTTC. Translated, it gives CASSQAQTGISYEQYF.

The sample holds a few counts of this clonotype. The J gene is TRBJ2-5, the V gene TRBV12-3 or TRBV12-4; 7 nucleotides match TRBD1. J lost 1 base, V lost 5 bases, and 4 bases had no gene match. The CDR3 has 14 amino acids. The CDR3, as DNA: TGTGCCAGCAGTCTGGACAGGAGCCAAGAGACCCAGTACTTC. Residues: CASSLDRSQETQYF.

CDR3 region: CATIADRGRGEKLFF. The CDR3 bases are TGTGCCACCATCGCCGACAGGGGGAGAGGGGAAAAACTGTTTTTT. The chain combines TRBV15 with TRBJ1-4; 9 bases are a match to TRBD1. The J segment lost 8 bases and the V segment lost 7 bases, leaving 11 bases of the junction unmatched. The germline gives CDR1 LNHNV, CDR2 YYDKDF (reference sequence). CDR3 length equals 15 residues.

The rearrangement links TRBV12-3 or TRBV12-4 to TRBJ1-5, with no clear D. Between the trimmed V and J ends, which lost 3 bases and 5 bases, there was a span of 14 bases. The CDR3 consists of 15 residues. The chain's CDR3 is CASSFGEPRYQPQHF. CDR3 coding DNA: TGTGCCAGCAGTTTTGGGGAGCCCCGGTATCAGCCCCAGCATTTT.

This clonotype has just a few counts. The chain couples TRBV6-4 to TRBJ2-3, with D perhaps matching TRBD1 or TRBD2 (6 bases each). V lost 0 bases and J lost 2, with 12 bases in between. CDR1 and CDR2 (germline): MRHNA, SNTAGT. The CDR3 is made up of 16 amino acids. The CDR3 spells CASSDSWGASTDTQYF. CDR3 bases: TGTGCCAGCAGTGACTCGTGGGGGGCGTCCACAGATACGCAGTATTTT.

The chain links TRBV20-1 to TRBJ2-7, with D possibly TRBD2 on 5 matching bases. V lost 1 base and J lost 0, with 10 bases in between. CDR3 size: 14 residues. Germline V CDR1 and CDR2: DFQATT, SNEGSKA (reference sequence). CDR3 residues: CSARGRTDSYEQYF. For the CDR3, the DNA is TGCAGTGCTAGAGGACGGACTGACTCCTACGAGCAGTACTTC.

The table lists this clonotype with many counts. The V and J genes are TRBV15 and TRBJ2-1; no clear D gene. The CDR3 extends over 14 amino acids. Looked up from germline, CDR1 is LNHNV and CDR2 is YYDKDF (reference sequence). The V and J ends lost 1 base and 2 bases respectively, with 6 bases between them. The CDR3 here is CATSRAWPYNEQFF. CDR3 in DNA: TGTGCCACCAGCAGAGCGTGGCCCTACAATGAGCAGTTCTTC.

To note about this clonotype: With a much larger clone just one base away, this may be a read error. The rearrangement links TRBV7-2 to TRBJ1-6; D gene uncertain. Germline V gene sequence: CDR1 SGHTA, CDR2 FQGNSA. The CDR3 extends over 15 amino acids. This CDR3 reads CASSLGTSRNSTLHF. The CDR3 bases are TGTGCCAGCAGCTTAGGGACCAGCAGAAATTCAACCCTCCACTTT. Full variable domain (missing parts from reference TRBV7-2 and TRBJ1-6): GAGVSQSPSNKVTEKGKDVELRCDPISGHTALYWYRQSLGQGLEFLIYFQGNSAPDKSGLPSDRFSAERTGGSVSTLTIQRTQQEDSAVYLCASSLGTSRNSTLHFGNGTRLTVT.